One sample yielded the 3 T cell receptor beta chains listed below, sequenced in a study of blood T cell repertoires in COVID-19. Sequencing was performed with immunoSEQ multiplex PCR; in TCRdb, only in-frame clones are kept and a portion is missing. The sample includes tens of thousands of clones, about 86% of them seen just once. Sequencing used peripheral blood. Receptor source: a human donor in a cohort sampled during active COVID-19.

This clone has a handful of counts. V usage is TRBV9 and J usage is TRBJ2-2; 9 bases are shared with TRBD2. This CDR3 is 16 amino acids long. Unmatched junction bases numbered 10, after V lost 4 bases and J lost 6 bases. CDR1 and CDR2 (germline): SGDLS, YYNGEE. This CDR3 is CASSPSWRGGSGELFF. The CDR3 bases are TGTGCCAGCAGCCCGAGTTGGCGGGGGGGCTCCGGGGAGCTGTTTTTT.

This chain connects TRBV28 to TRBJ2-3, with D perhaps TRBD2 (6 bases). Between the trimmed V and J ends, which lost 8 bases and 4 bases, there was a span of 13 bases. Germline assignment: CDR1 MDHEN and CDR2 SYDVKM. The CDR3 runs to 13 residues. CDR3 in DNA: TGTGCCAGCCGACAAGGAGGGTCAGATACGCAGTATTTT. Its translation: CASRQGGSDTQYF.

The genes are TRBV24-1 and TRBJ2-3, with TRBD2 as a possible D gene (6 bases). CDR3 length: 16 residues. V was clipped by 1 base and J by 0 bases, with 10 bases between them. CDR1 and CDR2 (germline): KGHDR, SFDVKD. The CDR3 DNA reads TGTGCCACCAGTGATTTTACTAGCTATAGCACAGATACGCAGTATTTT. The encoded protein is CATSDFTSYSTDTQYF.